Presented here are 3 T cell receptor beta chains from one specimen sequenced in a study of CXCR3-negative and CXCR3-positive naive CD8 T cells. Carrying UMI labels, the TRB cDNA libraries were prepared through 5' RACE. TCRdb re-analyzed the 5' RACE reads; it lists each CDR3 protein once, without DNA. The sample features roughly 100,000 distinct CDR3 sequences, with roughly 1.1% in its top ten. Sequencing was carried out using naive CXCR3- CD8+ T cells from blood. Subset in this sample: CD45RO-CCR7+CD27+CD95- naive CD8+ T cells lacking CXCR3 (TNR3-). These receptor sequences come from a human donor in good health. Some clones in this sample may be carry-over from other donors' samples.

The CDR3: CASSVTMLYQETQYF. The V and J genes are TRBV5-6 and TRBJ2-5. Germline CDR1 SGHDT, CDR2 YYEEEE. This CDR3 contains 15 residues.

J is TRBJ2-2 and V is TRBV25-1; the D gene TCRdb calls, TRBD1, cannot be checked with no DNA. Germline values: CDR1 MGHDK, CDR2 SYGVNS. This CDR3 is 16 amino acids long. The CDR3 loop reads CASRGGTGPNTGELFF.

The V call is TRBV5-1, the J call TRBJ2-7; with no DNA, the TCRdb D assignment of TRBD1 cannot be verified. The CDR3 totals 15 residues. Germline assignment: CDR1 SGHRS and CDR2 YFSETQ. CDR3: CASSLAHRGIYEQYF.